This T cell receptor beta chain came from a study of T cell clonality in common variable immunodeficiency (dated by TCRdb to 2013 to 2016). Paper-wide results and their limitations: Differences among patients in the CVID cohort limited the correlations between repertoire features and clinical complications. TCRbeta clonality was higher in CVID subjects than in healthy controls (t-test p = 0.018), and the increase was most characteristic of about a third of subjects. Although equal DNA input was used, an average of roughly 80,000 unique sequences per sample was obtained for controls, compared with some 30,000 for CVID samples. CVID TCRbeta sequences were reported to have fewer deletions and N-nucleotide insertions and to lack highly modified clones with 13 or more V deletions. CVID subjects shared fewer TCRbeta clones with each other than healthy controls did (p < 0.0001). According to the authors, finding the cause of the higher clonality in CVID would require sequencing the repertoires of T cell subpopulations.

With regard to this clone: The clone's antigen remains unknown.

Standard criteria were used to diagnose CVID, namely serum IgG, IgA and/or IgM reduced below the normal range together with specific antibody deficiency. A total of 45 or so subjects (about 15 female and around 30 male; age range roughly 8 to 70 years, mean age around 40) were included in the CVID group. Predominantly Caucasian heritage was noted among both the CVID patients and the healthy controls. Replacement immunoglobulin therapy had been administered to all CVID subjects for at least one year at the time of study participation. No CVID subject was ill or taking immunomodulatory or immunosuppressive medication when blood was collected. From each donor, roughly 4.5 to 8 ml of heparinized peripheral whole blood was collected. Genomic DNA from adults with common variable immune deficiency (CVID) and from healthy adult controls was used to sequence TCRbeta CDR3 repertoires. To isolate peripheral blood mononuclear cells, diluted blood was subjected to density centrifugation over Hypaque 1077 or Ficoll-Paque. Genomic DNA was obtained from unsorted mononuclear cells through either Qiagen column purification or a centrifugation-based method.

CVID samples and control samples contributed equivalent amounts of genomic DNA as sequencing input. For every sample, a 60 bp segment covering the rearranged TCRbeta CDR3 region was amplified and then sequenced. The immunoSEQ assay, a bias-corrected multiplex PCR with high-throughput sequencing, was employed for TCRbeta amplification. Per the authors' processing: Every unique nucleotide sequence was considered a clone and was annotated with V, D and J genes, copy number and frequency. Sequences were labeled productive if in frame, and non-productive if out of frame or containing stop codons. As previously described, clonality was calculated on the basis of Shannon's entropy. Mean CDR3 Kyte-Doolittle hydropathy was derived from the predicted amino acid sequences of productive clones. Scaled V gene usage was hierarchically clustered using Manhattan distance and complete linkage with the R hclust function. Sharing of clones by CDR3 amino acid sequence was evaluated by resampling 12 repertoires per group over 100 rounds. The repertoires were screened for around 70 published EBV-specific TCRbeta sequences and around 240 published CMV-specific TCRbeta sequences. A couple of CVID samples yielding fewer than 10,000 sequences were excluded from analysis, leaving 42 CVID repertoires. The immuneACCESS repertoire file appears here via TCRdb, limited to in-frame rearrangements. These files lack a portion of the clones; in checked studies, under half of the deficit traces to unresolved V genes, and the cause of the others is not known. That table furnishes V, J and clone size, whereas the DNA furnished D and trimming. The table for this sample lists some 22,000 clones, none of them counted only once. The ten largest make up approximately 10% of the sample.

This TCR was sampled from a human donor with common variable immunodeficiency. Sequenced input: peripheral blood mononuclear cells.

The CDR3 loop reads CASSSSTGYGYTF. The sequenced part of the CDR3 DNA is TGTGCCAGTTCCTCCTCTACGGGCTATGGC. In this chain, TRBV2 is recombined with TRBJ1-2; the D gene remains uncertain. The read falls 3 residues short of the CDR3 end, and the missing part is taken from the germline J gene. A distance of 15 bases separates the germline ends of V and J, which lose 9 bases and 4 bases respectively. From the germline V gene, CDR1 is SNHLY and CDR2 is FYNNEI. The CDR3 runs 13 residues from the cysteine to the phenylalanine. The DNA has 30 bases, all within the CDR3, and is read from base 1.